This TCR beta chain originates from a study of T-cell reconstitution after alpha-beta-depleted transplantation in children. Unique molecular identifiers tagged the TCRbeta library. TCRdb fed the PCR reads into MiXCR, producing one record per CDR3 protein. The sample consists of a few hundred thousand distinct CDR3 sequences, approximately 9.5% of them appearing once. Germline V gene data show CDR1 as SGHRS and CDR2 as YFSETQ. The V end lost 1 base, the J end lost 6 bases, and 11 bases lay between the germline ends. CDR3 length: 15 amino acids. This clonotype has a handful of counts. Specimen: PBMCs from the stem cell graft donor, collected from the stem cell graft. The receptor was isolated from a human donor who donated a stem cell graft to a child with acute lymphoblastic leukemia. The chain carries TRBV5-1 and TRBJ1-6; D perhaps matches TRBD1 (5 bases). The CDR3 reads CASSLSGGFNSPLHF. The DNA of the CDR3 is TGCGCCAGCAGCTTGAGTGGGGGATTTAATTCACCCCTCCACTTT.